This T cell receptor (beta chain) comes out of a study of PD-L1 blockade in urothelial cancer. The germline V gene has CDR1 KGHSH and CDR2 LQKENI. There are 14 residues in the CDR3. The V end lost 3 bases, the J end lost 2 bases, and 9 bases lay between the germline ends. Documented time point: pretreatment peripheral blood. PCRs each included synthetic TCR analog templates spiked in. Clones were read by immunoSEQ multiplex PCR, and TCRdb kept only the in-frame ones, dropping some. Among nearly 35,000 clones listed, 84% were seen once. The source is a man between 60 and 75 years old with urothelial cancer. The gene calls are TRBV18 and TRBJ2-3; no clear D. The sequencing here drew on PBMCs, taken around atezolizumab (anti-PD-L1) treatment. The CDR3 nucleotides read TGTGCCAGCTCACCGGAACAGATCACAGATACGCAGTATTTT. As protein: CASSPEQITDTQYF. The full variable domain, rest sourced from reference TRBV18 and TRBJ2-3, is NAGVMQNPRHLVRRRGQEARLRCSPMKGHSHVYWYRQLPEEGLKFMVYLQKENIIDESGMPKERFSAEFPKEGPSILRIQQVVRGDSAAYFCASSPEQITDTQYFGPGTRLTVL.